Shown below are 19 T cell receptor beta chains from a single sample sequenced in a study of CD8 T cells in Susac syndrome. Random hexamers primed reverse transcription of about 0.5 to 1 ug RNA. TCRdb analysed the immunoSEQ multiplex PCR reads with MiXCR anew, one entry per CDR3 protein. The data show roughly 200,000 distinct CDR3 sequences, roughly 95% seen once. The sample was CD4+ T cells from PBMCs. All receptors derive from a human donor with multiple sclerosis.

V usage is TRBV20-1 and J usage is TRBJ1-2; D unclear. Trimming pared 0 bases from V and 5 bases from J, leaving 10 bases between. In germline, CDR1 is DFQATT, CDR2 SNEGSKA (reference sequence). The CDR3 sequence is 13 residues long. The CDR3 DNA reads TGCAGTGCTAGAGATTTGGGAGATTATGGCTACACCTTC. Its translation is CSARDLGDYGYTF.

The chain has TRBV5-1 and TRBJ2-4; D gene unclear. The V end was cut by 0 bases, the J end by 7 bases, with 2 bases between. The germline V gene encodes CDR1 SGHRS and CDR2 YFSETQ. The CDR3 has 11 residues. CDR3 in amino acids: CASSLANIQYF. The CDR3 DNA sequence: TGCGCCAGCAGCTTGGCCAACATTCAGTACTTC.

This clonotype was counted a single time. CDR3 sequence (DNA): TGTGCCAGCAGTTTTTACAGGGAGTACGAGCAGTACTTC. This gives the protein CASSFYREYEQYF. V and J are TRBV6-2 or TRBV6-3 and TRBJ2-7, with D possibly TRBD1 on 6 matching bases. The CDR3 is made up of 13 amino acids. The V gene's germline CDR1 is MNHEY and CDR2 SVGEGT. The V end lost 4 bases, the J end lost 4 bases, and 11 bases lay between the germline ends.

A word on this clonotype: At one of its ends the junction is not consistent with the germline gene, which may arise from a read error. The chain has TRBV29-1 and TRBJ2-3, with 10 bases lining up with TRBD2. CDR1 SQVTM and CDR2 ANQGSEA come from the germline V gene. This CDR3 is 16 amino acids long. In DNA, the CDR3 is TGCAGCGCTGAAATAGCGGGGGGAAGGGAAACAGATACGCAGTATTTT. Protein sequence: CSAEIAGGRETDTQYF.

The V call is TRBV20-1, the J call TRBJ2-1; the match to TRBD2 covers 12 bases. Germline V gene lookup returns CDR1 DFQATT and CDR2 SNEGSKA (reference sequence). The CDR3 spans 16 residues. Here the CDR3 DNA reads TGCAGCGCGGCCTGGGGTCCGACTAGCGGGGGTGCTGAGCAGTTCTTC. It yields the protein CSAAWGPTSGGAEQFF.

V gene TRBV7-2 combines with J gene TRBJ2-1; D remains ambiguous. V lost 5 bases, J lost 7 bases, and 9 bases lay in between. Germline CDR1 reads SGHTA; CDR2 reads FQGNSA. This CDR3 has 12 amino acids. For the CDR3, the DNA is TGTGCCAGCAGCAGACCACCGAATGAGCAGTTCTTC. It specifies CASSRPPNEQFF.

V is TRBV29-1 and J is TRBJ2-5, with D possibly being TRBD1 or TRBD2 (5 bases each). The CDR3 loop spans 16 amino acids. Trimming removed 1 base at V and 5 bases at J, with 20 bases between. Germline CDR1 reads SQVTM; CDR2 reads ANQGSEA. The CDR3: CSVEGWNGGSLETQYF. The CDR3 DNA reads TGCAGCGTTGAAGGATGGAATGGGGGTTCCCTGGAGACCCAGTACTTC.

The V and J genes are TRBV12-3 or TRBV12-4 and TRBJ2-5; D uncertain. V gave up 5 bases and J gave up 3 bases, with 7 bases separating them. The CDR3 has 12 amino acids. CDR3 residues: CASSRMKETQYF. The CDR3 nucleotides are TGTGCCAGCAGTCGGATGAAAGAGACCCAGTACTTC.

The chain uses TRBV3-1 and TRBJ1-5; D is ambiguous. Germline CDR1 and CDR2: LGHDT and YNNKEL (reference sequence). V lost 4 bases and J lost 0, with 10 bases in between. The CDR3 consists of 15 residues. CDR3 in amino acids: CASSPTRSSNQPQHF. The CDR3 nucleotides are TGTGCCAGCAGCCCTACACGTTCTAGCAATCAGCCCCAGCATTTT.

This chain uses TRBV4-1 with TRBJ2-3; TRBD2 matches 9 bases. Germline V gene data show CDR1 as MGHRA and CDR2 as YSYEKL. The CDR3 sequence is 15 residues long. Trimming removed 8 bases from V and 5 bases from J; junction bases left unmatched: 11. This chain's CDR3 is CASAKWTSVGDTQYF. The CDR3 DNA is TGCGCCAGCGCCAAATGGACTAGCGTCGGAGATACGCAGTATTTT.

The V and J genes are TRBV3-1 and TRBJ2-1, with D hard to call. The CDR3 sequence is 13 residues long. From germline, CDR1 is LGHDT and CDR2 YNNKEL (reference sequence). Trimming removed 1 base from V and 10 bases from J, with 11 bases in between. The CDR3 DNA is TGTGCCAGCAGCCAAGGGGCCACCCGGGAGCAGTTCTTC. Translated, it gives CASSQGATREQFF.

This sequence joins TRBV9 and TRBJ2-3; 9 bases are shared with TRBD2. The trim removed 0 bases at V and 4 bases at J, leaving 3 bases unmatched. The CDR3 spans 15 residues. Germline V gene data show CDR1 as SGDLS and CDR2 as YYNGEE. DNA for the CDR3: TGTGCCAGCAGCGTAGAGCCTAGCGGGGCAGATACGCAGTATTTT. It is translated as CASSVEPSGADTQYF.

This clonotype was seen only once. The chain employs TRBV5-1 and TRBJ2-5; TRBD2 matches 11 bases. The CDR3 contains 13 residues. The J segment lost 3 bases and the V segment lost 8 bases, leaving 3 bases of the junction unmatched. Germline CDR1 reads SGHRS; CDR2 reads YFSETQ. CDR3: CASELAGEETQYF. The CDR3, as DNA: TGCGCCAGTGAACTAGCGGGGGAAGAGACCCAGTACTTC. The full variable domain, in which reference TRBV5-1 and TRBJ2-5 provide the parts outside the CDR3, is KAGVTQTPRYLIKTRGQQVTLSCSPISGHRSVSWYQQTPGQGLQFLFEYFSETQRNKGNFPGRFSGRQFSNSRSEMNVSTLELGDSALYLCASELAGEETQYFGPGTRLLVL.

The chain is built from TRBV11-1 and TRBJ2-1, with unresolved D. Trimming left V 2 bases short and J 0 bases short, with 11 bases between. The length of the CDR3 is 16 residues. From germline, CDR1 is SGHAT and CDR2 FQDESV (reference sequence). CDR3 bases: TGTGCCAGCAGCTTACCAGGCAAGAGCTCCTACAATGAGCAGTTCTTC. Protein sequence: CASSLPGKSSYNEQFF. Full variable domain (remainder filled in from reference TRBV11-1 and TRBJ2-1): EAEVAQSPRYKITEKSQAVAFWCDPISGHATLYWYRQILGQGPELLVQFQDESVVDDSQLPKDRFSAERLKGVDSTLKIQPAELGDSAMYLCASSLPGKSSYNEQFFGPGTRLTVL.

The chain links TRBV20-1 to TRBJ1-1; 7 positions match TRBD1. Germline V lookup: CDR1 DFQATT, CDR2 SNEGSKA (reference sequence). The CDR3 is 13 amino acids. The V and J ends lost 6 bases and 5 bases, in that order; junction bases with no gene match: 9. CDR3 nucleotides: TGCAGTGCCCCGACAGGGAGTAAAACTGAAGCTTTCTTT. This encodes CSAPTGSKTEAFF.

On this clonotype itself: Germline is not matched at one junction end, which may reflect a read error. V usage is TRBV29-1 and J usage is TRBJ2-3; no clear D gene. CDR3 length equals 10 residues. Germline V gives CDR1 SQVTM, CDR2 ANQGSEA. CDR3 DNA sequence: TGCAGCGTAGAAGCAGGTACGCAGTATTTT. Its translation is CSVEAGTQYF.

A single count supports this clonotype. The genes are TRBV4-1 and TRBJ2-7; D may be TRBD2 (6 bases). CDR1 and CDR2 from the germline V gene are MGHRA and YSYEKL. Trimming pared 4 bases from V and 1 base from J, leaving 11 bases between. The CDR3 loop spans 14 amino acids. The CDR3 region is CASSRDSDSYEQYF. In DNA, the CDR3 is TGCGCCAGCAGCCGGGACTCCGATTCCTACGAGCAGTACTTC.

The rearrangement uses TRBV12-3 or TRBV12-4 and TRBJ2-1; 7 positions match TRBD1. CDR3 size: 15 residues. Losses at the gene ends were 2 bases for V and 7 bases for J; bases not matched to a gene: 8. The CDR3 loop is CASSLLTGAGNEQFF. The CDR3 nucleotides are TGTGCCAGCAGTTTACTCACAGGGGCGGGTAATGAGCAGTTCTTC.

This clonotype has only one observation. V and J are TRBV7-8 and TRBJ2-7; 8 nucleotides match TRBD1. The CDR3 length is 19 residues. V was pared by 2 bases and J by 2 bases, with 17 bases of the junction left unmatched. CDR1 and CDR2 from the germline V gene are SGHVS and FQNEAQ. This CDR3 reads CASSLPSGTGHYPPYEQYF. The CDR3 DNA follows: TGTGCCAGCAGCTTACCCTCCGGGACAGGTCATTACCCTCCCTACGAGCAGTACTTC.